A single sample is the source of the 3 T cell receptor beta chains below, sequenced in a study of T cells after posttransplantation cyclophosphamide. Measured with immunoSEQ multiplex PCR; TCRdb has only the in-frame clones, and not every one. The top ten hold approximately 5.1% of the sample, which has some 12,000 clones, approximately 80% seen once. Treatment was busulfan-fludarabine conditioning, a marrow graft, and cyclophosphamide on days +3 and +4. Source: PBMCs, taken after allogeneic stem cell transplant with posttransplant cyclophosphamide. These receptors were collected from a female patient in her fifties or sixties who received an allogeneic stem cell transplant from a related donor, was CMV-positive, and had no GVHD. Some T cells here may be from the graft donor.

This clone has only a few counts. This sequence joins TRBV5-8 and TRBJ1-5; D is perhaps TRBD1 (5 bases). CDR1 is SGHTS, CDR2 YDEGEE, per germline. The CDR3 is 17 amino acids. V was shortened by 2 bases and J by 9 bases, with 24 bases between the two germline ends. CDR3 amino acids: CASSFEGGTHQRGPQHF. CDR3 bases: TGTGCCAGCAGCTTCGAGGGAGGGACGCATCAACGAGGGCCCCAGCATTTT.

J is TRBJ2-1 and V is TRBV28, with D unclear. With 3 bases removed from V and 9 bases from J, the gap between germline ends came to 9 bases. The CDR3 is 12 amino acids. CDR1 is MDHEN, CDR2 SYDVKM, per germline. The DNA for the CDR3 is TGTGCCAGCAGTTTCGTCTACTCTGAGCAGTTCTTC. Residues: CASSFVYSEQFF.

This chain connects TRBV7-9 to TRBJ2-5; 11 positions agree with TRBD2. Per germline, CDR1 SEHNR and CDR2 FQNEAQ (reference sequence). Trimming cost V 4 bases and J 5 bases; bases outside gene matches: 12. The CDR3 consists of 17 residues. The CDR3 coding sequence is TGTGCCAGCAGCTCTCCGGGACTAGCGGCTCTTGGGGAGACCCAGTACTTC. It encodes CASSSPGLAALGETQYF.